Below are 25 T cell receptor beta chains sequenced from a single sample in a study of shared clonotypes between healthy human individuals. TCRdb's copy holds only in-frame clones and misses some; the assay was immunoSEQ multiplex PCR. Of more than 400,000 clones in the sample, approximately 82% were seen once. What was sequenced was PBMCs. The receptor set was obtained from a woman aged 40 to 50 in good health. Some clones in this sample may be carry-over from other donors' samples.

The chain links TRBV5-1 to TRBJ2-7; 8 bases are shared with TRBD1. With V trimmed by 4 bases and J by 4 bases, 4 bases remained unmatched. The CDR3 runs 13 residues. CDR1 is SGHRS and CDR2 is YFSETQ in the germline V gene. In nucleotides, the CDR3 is TGCGCCAGCAGCACCAGGACAGGGTACGAGCAGTACTTC. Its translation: CASSTRTGYEQYF.

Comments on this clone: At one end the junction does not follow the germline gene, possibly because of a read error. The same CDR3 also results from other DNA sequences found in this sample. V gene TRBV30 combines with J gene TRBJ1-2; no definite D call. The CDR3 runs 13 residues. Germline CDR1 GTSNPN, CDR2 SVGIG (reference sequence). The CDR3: CAWSRGANCGYTF. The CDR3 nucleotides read TGTGCCTGGAGTAGAGGAGCTAACTGTGGCTACACCTTC. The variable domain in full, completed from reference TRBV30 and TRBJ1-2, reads SQTIHQWPATLVQPVGSPLSLECTVEGTSNPNLYWYRQAAGRGLQLLFYSVGIGQISSEVPQNLSASRPQDRQFILSSKKLLLSDSGFYLCAWSRGANCGYTFGSGTRLTVV.

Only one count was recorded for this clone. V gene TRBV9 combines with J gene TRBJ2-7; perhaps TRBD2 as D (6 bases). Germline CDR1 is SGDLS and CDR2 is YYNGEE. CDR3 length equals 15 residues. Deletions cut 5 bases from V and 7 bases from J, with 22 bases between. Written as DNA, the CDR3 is TGTGCCAGCAGTCGATCGGGAGTTCAAATGGGTGAGCAGTACTTC. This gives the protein CASSRSGVQMGEQYF.

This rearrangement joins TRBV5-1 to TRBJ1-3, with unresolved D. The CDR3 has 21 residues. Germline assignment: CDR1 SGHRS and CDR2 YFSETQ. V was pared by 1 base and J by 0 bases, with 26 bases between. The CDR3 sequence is CASSLSVRQLPFRTSGNTIYF. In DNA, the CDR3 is TGCGCCAGCAGCTTGTCAGTGAGACAACTGCCATTCAGGACCTCTGGAAACACCATATATTTT.

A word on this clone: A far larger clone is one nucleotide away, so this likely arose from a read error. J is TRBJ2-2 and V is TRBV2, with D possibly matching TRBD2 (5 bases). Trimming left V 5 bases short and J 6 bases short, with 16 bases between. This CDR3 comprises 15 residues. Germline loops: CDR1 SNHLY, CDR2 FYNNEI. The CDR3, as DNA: TGTGCCAGCAGTTCACCAGCAGCCGGGGCCGGGGAGCTGTTTTTT. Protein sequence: CASSSPAAGAGELFF.

In DNA form, the CDR3 reads TGTGCCAGCAGCCAATCTGGGAACACTGAAGCTTTCTTT. As protein: CASSQSGNTEAFF. The V gene is TRBV16, the J gene TRBJ1-1; D is unclear. Looked up from germline, CDR1 is KGHSY and CDR2 is FQNENV. The CDR3 loop spans 13 amino acids. Trimming took 0 bases from V and 1 from J, leaving 3 bases between them. The full variable domain, rest sourced from reference TRBV16 and TRBJ1-1, is GEEVAQTPKHLVRGEGQKAKLYCAPIKGHSYVFWYQQVLKNEFKFLISFQNENVFDETGMPKERFSAKCLPNSPCSLEIQATKLEDSAVYFCASSQSGNTEAFFGQGTRLTVV.

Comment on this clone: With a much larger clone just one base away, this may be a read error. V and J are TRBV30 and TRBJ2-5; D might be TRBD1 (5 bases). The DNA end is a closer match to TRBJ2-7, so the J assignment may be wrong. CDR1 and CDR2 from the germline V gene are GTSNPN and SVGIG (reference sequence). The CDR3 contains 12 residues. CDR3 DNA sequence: TGTGCCTGGAGTGTAGGGGCCTACGAGCAGTACTTC. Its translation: CAWSVGAYEQYF.

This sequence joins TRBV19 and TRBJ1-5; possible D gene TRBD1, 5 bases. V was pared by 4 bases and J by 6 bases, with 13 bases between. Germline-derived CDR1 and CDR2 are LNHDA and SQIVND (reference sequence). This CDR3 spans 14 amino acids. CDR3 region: CASSRLGVGQPQHF. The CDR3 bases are TGTGCCAGTAGTAGGCTAGGGGTAGGTCAGCCCCAGCATTTT.

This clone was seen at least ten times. The DNA for the CDR3 is TGTGCCAGTAGTATCCAGGGGGCCAACTCTGGAAACACCATATATTTT. This encodes CASSIQGANSGNTIYF. This rearrangement joins TRBV19 to TRBJ1-3; 8 bases are a match to TRBD1. The CDR3 extends over 16 amino acids. CDR1 is LNHDA and CDR2 is SQIVND in the germline V gene (reference sequence). With 3 bases clipped from V and 0 bases from J, the junction kept 4 bases outside the gene matches. Combining the CDR3 with reference TRBV19 and TRBJ1-3 gives the whole variable domain DGGITQSPKYLFRKEGQNVTLSCEQNLNHDAMYWYRQDPGQGLRLIYYSQIVNDFQKGDIAEGYSVSREKKESFPLTVTSAQKNPTAFYLCASSIQGANSGNTIYFGEGSWLTVV.

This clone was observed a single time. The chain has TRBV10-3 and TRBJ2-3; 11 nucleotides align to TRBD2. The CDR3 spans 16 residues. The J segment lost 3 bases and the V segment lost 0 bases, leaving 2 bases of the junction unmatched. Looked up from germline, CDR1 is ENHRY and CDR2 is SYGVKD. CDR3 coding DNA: TGTGCCATCAGTGAGTCTAGCGGGAGGGCGACAGATACGCAGTATTTT. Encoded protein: CAISESSGRATDTQYF.

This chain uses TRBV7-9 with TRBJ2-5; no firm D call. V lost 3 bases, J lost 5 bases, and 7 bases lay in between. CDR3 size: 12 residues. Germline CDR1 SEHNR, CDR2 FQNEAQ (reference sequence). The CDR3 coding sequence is TGTGCCAGCAGCTTTAACCTGGAGACCCAGTACTTC. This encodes CASSFNLETQYF.

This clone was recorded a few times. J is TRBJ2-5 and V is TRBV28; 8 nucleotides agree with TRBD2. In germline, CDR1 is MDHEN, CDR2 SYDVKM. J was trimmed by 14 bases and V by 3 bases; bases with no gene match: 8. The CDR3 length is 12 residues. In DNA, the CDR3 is TGTGCCAGCAGTTTTGGGAGCGGGGGTTCTTACTTC. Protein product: CASSFGSGGSYF.

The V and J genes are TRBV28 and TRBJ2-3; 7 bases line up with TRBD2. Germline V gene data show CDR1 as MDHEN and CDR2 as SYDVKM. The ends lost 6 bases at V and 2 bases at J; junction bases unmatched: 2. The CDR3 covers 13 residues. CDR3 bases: TGTGCCAGCAGGGGGGGGATCACAGATACGCAGTATTTT. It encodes CASRGGITDTQYF.

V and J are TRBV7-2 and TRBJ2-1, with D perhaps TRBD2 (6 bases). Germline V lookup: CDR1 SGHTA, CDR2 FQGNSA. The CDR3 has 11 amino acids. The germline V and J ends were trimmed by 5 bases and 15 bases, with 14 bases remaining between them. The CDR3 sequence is CASSMGPRGFF. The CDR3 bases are TGTGCCAGCAGCATGGGACCGCGGGGGTTCTTC.

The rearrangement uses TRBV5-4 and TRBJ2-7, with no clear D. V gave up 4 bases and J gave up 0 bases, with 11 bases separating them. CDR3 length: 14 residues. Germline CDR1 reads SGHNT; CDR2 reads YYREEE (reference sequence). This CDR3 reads CASSPYSSSYEQYF. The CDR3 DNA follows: TGTGCCAGCAGCCCTTATTCGAGCTCCTACGAGCAGTACTTC.

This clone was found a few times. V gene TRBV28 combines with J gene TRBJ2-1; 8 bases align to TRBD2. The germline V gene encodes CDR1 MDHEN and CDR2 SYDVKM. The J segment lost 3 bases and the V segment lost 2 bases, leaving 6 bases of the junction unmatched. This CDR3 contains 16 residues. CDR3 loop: CASSLVGLVFYNEQFF. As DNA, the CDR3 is TGTGCCAGCAGTTTAGTGGGACTAGTATTCTACAATGAGCAGTTCTTC. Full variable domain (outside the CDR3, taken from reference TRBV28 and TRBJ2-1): DVKVTQSSRYLVKRTGEKVFLECVQDMDHENMFWYRQDPGLGLRLIYFSYDVKMKEKGDIPEGYSVSREKKERFSLILESASTNQTSMYLCASSLVGLVFYNEQFFGPGTRLTVL.

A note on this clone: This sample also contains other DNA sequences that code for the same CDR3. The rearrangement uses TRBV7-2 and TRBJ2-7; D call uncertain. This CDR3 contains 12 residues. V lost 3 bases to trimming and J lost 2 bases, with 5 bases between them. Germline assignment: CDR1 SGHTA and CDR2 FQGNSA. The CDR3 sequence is CASSLRPYEQYF. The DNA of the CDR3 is TGTGCCAGCAGCTTGCGGCCCTACGAGCAGTACTTC.

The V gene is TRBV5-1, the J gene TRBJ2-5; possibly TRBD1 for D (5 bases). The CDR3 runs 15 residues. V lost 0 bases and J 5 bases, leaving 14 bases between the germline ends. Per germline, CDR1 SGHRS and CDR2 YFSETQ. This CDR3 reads CASSLGQGRIETQYF. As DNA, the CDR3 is TGCGCCAGCAGCTTGGGTCAGGGTCGAATCGAGACCCAGTACTTC.

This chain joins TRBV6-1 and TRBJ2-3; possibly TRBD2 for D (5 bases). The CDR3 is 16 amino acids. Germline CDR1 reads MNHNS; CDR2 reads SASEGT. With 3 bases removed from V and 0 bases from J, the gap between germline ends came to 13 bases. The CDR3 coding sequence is TGTGCCAGCAGTGACGGTTATAGAGGGAGCACAGATACGCAGTATTTT. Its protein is CASSDGYRGSTDTQYF.

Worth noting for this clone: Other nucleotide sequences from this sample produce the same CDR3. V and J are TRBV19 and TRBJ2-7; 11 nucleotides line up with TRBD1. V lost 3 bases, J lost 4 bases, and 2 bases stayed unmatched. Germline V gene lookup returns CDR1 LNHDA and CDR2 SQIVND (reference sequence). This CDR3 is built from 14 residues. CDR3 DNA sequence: TGTGCCAGTAGTATCGGACAGGGGGCATACGAGCAGTACTTC. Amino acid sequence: CASSIGQGAYEQYF.

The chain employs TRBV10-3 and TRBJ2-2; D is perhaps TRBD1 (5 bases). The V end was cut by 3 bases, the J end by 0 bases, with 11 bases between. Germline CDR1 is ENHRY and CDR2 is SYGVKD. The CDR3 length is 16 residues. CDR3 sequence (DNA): TGTGCCATCAGTGATGGGGCTAGTGCGAACACCGGGGAGCTGTTTTTT. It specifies CAISDGASANTGELFF.

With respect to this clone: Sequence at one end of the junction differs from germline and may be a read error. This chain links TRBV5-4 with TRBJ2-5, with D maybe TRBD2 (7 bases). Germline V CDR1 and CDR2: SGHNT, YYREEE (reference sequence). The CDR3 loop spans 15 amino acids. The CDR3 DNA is TGTGCCAGCAGCACTCAACAGGGACTAAGAGAGGCCCAGTACTTC. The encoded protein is CASSTQQGLREAQYF.

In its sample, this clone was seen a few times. CDR3 nucleotide sequence: TGTGCCAGTAGTATCATCCCTCAATTAGCGGGAGGTTGGGAGACCCAGTACTTC. As protein: CASSIIPQLAGGWETQYF. The rearrangement joins TRBV19 to TRBJ2-5; 10 nucleotides line up with TRBD2. There are 18 residues in the CDR3. Germline V gene data show CDR1 as LNHDA and CDR2 as SQIVND (reference sequence). Trimming at V came to 3 bases and at J to 5 bases, leaving 15 bases not matched to a gene.

The CDR3, as DNA: TGTGCCAGCAGCTCGACAGGGGGCGCCGATGGCTACACCTTC. Translated, it gives CASSSTGGADGYTF. J is TRBJ1-2 and V is TRBV6-1; TRBD1 matches at 10 bases. Trimming at V came to 6 bases and at J to 6 bases, leaving 7 bases not matched to a gene. There are 14 residues in the CDR3. In germline, CDR1 is MNHNS, CDR2 SASEGT.

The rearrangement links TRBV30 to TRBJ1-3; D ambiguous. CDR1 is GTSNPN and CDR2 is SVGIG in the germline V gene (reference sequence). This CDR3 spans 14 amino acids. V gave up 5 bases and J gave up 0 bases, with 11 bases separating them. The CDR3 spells CAWSDGHSGNTIYF. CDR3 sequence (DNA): TGTGCCTGGTCCGACGGTCACTCTGGAAACACCATATATTTT. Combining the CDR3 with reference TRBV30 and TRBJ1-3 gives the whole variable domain SQTIHQWPATLVQPVGSPLSLECTVEGTSNPNLYWYRQAAGRGLQLLFYSVGIGQISSEVPQNLSASRPQDRQFILSSKKLLLSDSGFYLCAWSDGHSGNTIYFGEGSWLTVV.